One sample yielded the 12 T cell receptor beta chains listed below, sequenced in a study of long-term antiretroviral therapy in people with HIV. Investigators performed immunoSEQ version v3.0 at survey level. Profiling relied on immunoSEQ multiplex PCR, and the TCRdb table lists in-frame clones only, not all of them. The sample has more than 12,000 clones, about 80% seen once. The sequencing used unsorted PBMCs, collected 1.3 years before starting antiretroviral therapy. These TCRs come from a man aged 35 to 55 with HIV.

The V call is TRBV6-1, the J call TRBJ2-7; 8 bases map to TRBD1. Losses at the gene ends were 1 base for V and 9 bases for J; bases not matched to a gene: 11. The CDR3 is 15 amino acids. Germline V gene lookup returns CDR1 MNHNS and CDR2 SASEGT. CDR3 in DNA: TGTGCCAGCAGTGAAGAAGTGACAGGGGAGGCAGGGCAGTACTTC. Encoded protein: CASSEEVTGEAGQYF.

J is TRBJ2-5 and V is TRBV9, with 9 positions matching TRBD2. V lost 4 bases to trimming and J lost 5 bases; unmatched junction nucleotides: 15. CDR1 is SGDLS and CDR2 is YYNGEE in the germline V gene. The CDR3 consists of 17 residues. CDR3 sequence reads: CASSRGQFGGGAETQYF. The CDR3 nucleotides are TGTGCCAGCAGCCGCGGGCAGTTTGGCGGGGGGGCTGAGACCCAGTACTTC. Drawing the rest from reference TRBV9 and TRBJ2-5, the complete variable domain is DSGVTQTPKHLITATGQRVTLRCSPRSGDLSVYWYQQSLDQGLQFLIQYYNGEERAKGNILERFSAQQFPDLHSELNLSSLELGDSALYFCASSRGQFGGGAETQYFGPGTRLLVL.

The gene calls are TRBV10-3 and TRBJ1-5, with 11 positions matching TRBD1. The germline CDR1 and CDR2 sequences are ENHRY and SYGVKD. This CDR3 spans 17 amino acids. With 6 bases clipped from V and 1 base from J, the junction kept 8 bases outside the gene matches. CDR3 coding DNA: TGTGCCATCAGCCCCGGGACAGGGGGTAACAGCAATCAGCCCCAGCATTTT. Protein sequence: CAISPGTGGNSNQPQHF.

The chain has TRBV21-1 and TRBJ2-7. TRBV21-1 is annotated as a pseudogene. The CDR3 covers 17 residues. This CDR3 reads CASSRGEGASGSYEQYF. For the CDR3, the DNA is TGTGCCAGCAGCCGGGGGGAGGGGGCATCGGGATCCTACGAGCAGTACTTC.

This clone was counted once. The chain recombines TRBV10-1 with TRBJ1-1, with a tentative D call TRBD1 (6 bases). The CDR3 contains 12 residues. Trimming took 5 bases from V and 7 from J, leaving 11 bases between them. Germline lookup yields CDR1 WNHNN and CDR2 SYGVQD (reference sequence). The CDR3 protein is CASSPGGLEAFF. The CDR3 nucleotides read TGCGCCAGCAGTCCCGGGGGCCTTGAAGCTTTCTTT.

V gene TRBV30 combines with J gene TRBJ1-5, with no clear D. The CDR3 totals 12 residues. Per the germline V gene, CDR1 is GTSNPN and CDR2 is SVGIG (reference sequence). Trimming shortened V by 0 bases and J by 6 bases, and 6 bases separated the two germline ends. CDR3 loop: CAWSVNGQPQHF. The CDR3 DNA is TGTGCCTGGAGTGTTAATGGTCAGCCCCAGCATTTT.

This chain uses TRBV7-9 with TRBJ1-1; 7 positions agree with TRBD1. The CDR3 covers 14 residues. CDR1 is SEHNR, CDR2 FQNEAQ, per germline (reference sequence). V lost 6 bases and J lost 0; bases outside the gene matches: 4. This chain's CDR3 is CASSSTGMNTEAFF. The CDR3 region has the DNA TGTGCCAGCAGTTCGACAGGGATGAACACTGAAGCTTTCTTT.

J is TRBJ1-5 and V is TRBV19, with D maybe TRBD1 (5 bases). The germline V gene has CDR1 LNHDA and CDR2 SQIVND (reference sequence). This CDR3 has 14 residues. Trimming pared 1 base from V and 3 bases from J, leaving 7 bases between. The CDR3: CASSIGQLNQPQHF. The CDR3 region has the DNA TGTGCCAGTAGTATAGGACAGCTCAATCAGCCCCAGCATTTT.

The chain combines TRBV2 with TRBJ1-4; D is possibly TRBD1 (6 bases). The ends were cut back, 2 bases at V and 4 bases at J, with 8 bases in the middle. This CDR3 comprises 14 residues. Per germline, CDR1 SNHLY and CDR2 FYNNEI. CDR3 residues: CASSEWTDNEKLFF. For the CDR3, the DNA is TGTGCCAGCAGTGAATGGACAGATAATGAAAAACTGTTTTTT.

This clone was detected only a few times. The DNA of the CDR3 is TGTGCCAGCAGCTCATCGGACAGTCCAGAACAGTACTTC. This encodes CASSSSDSPEQYF. The genes are TRBV7-9 and TRBJ2-7, with a weak D call TRBD1 (6 bases). The CDR3 totals 13 residues. Germline values: CDR1 SEHNR, CDR2 FQNEAQ (reference sequence). V lost 4 bases, J lost 10 bases, and 17 bases lay in between.

V usage is TRBV29-1 and J usage is TRBJ1-1, with D perhaps matching TRBD1 (5 bases). The CDR3 is 13 amino acids. Germline values: CDR1 SQVTM, CDR2 ANQGSEA. V dropped 3 bases and J dropped 1 base, with 9 bases sitting between them. The CDR3 loop reads CSVEPDRNTEAFF. The CDR3 bases are TGCAGCGTTGAGCCCGACAGGAACACTGAAGCTTTCTTT. Full variable domain (missing parts from reference TRBV29-1 and TRBJ1-1): SAVISQKPSRDICQRGTSLTIQCQVDSQVTMMFWYRQQPGQSLTLIATANQGSEATYESGFVIDKFPISRPNLTFSTLTVSNMSPEDSSIYLCSVEPDRNTEAFFGQGTRLTVV.

As DNA, the CDR3 is TGTGCCAGCAGCGTACAGCCCACAGGGAACACTGAAGCTTTCTTT. Protein: CASSVQPTGNTEAFF. The chain links TRBV9 to TRBJ1-1; possible D gene TRBD1, 5 bases. The CDR3 is made up of 15 amino acids. The V end was cut by 1 base, the J end by 1 base, with 11 bases between. Per germline, CDR1 SGDLS and CDR2 YYNGEE.